One and the same sample provided the 11 T cell receptor beta chains below, sequenced in a study of human T cells and chemical hapten exposure (dated by TCRdb to the early 2020s). Receptor amplification or capture employed RACE. Sequencing took place on a NextSeq 500. In TCRdb, the public reads were trimmed at Q25 with fastp and aligned with MiXCR, with productive beta chains retained. For every CDR3 protein sequence, its rows merge into one entry that carries the most common genes and DNA. The sample table shows 71,000 or so distinct CDR3 sequences, and more than 8% are seen once. 2.5% to 3.5% of the sample rests with the top ten. Read against the paper, the sample's time point label means: patch test 1, 2 weeks after DPC sensitization. Explained via the paper, the treatment or condition label denotes: therapeutic diphenylcyclopropenone sensitization with weekly scalp DPC. Material: whole blood, obtained in connection with sensitization to the hapten diphenylcyclopropenone (DPC). These receptors originate from a woman aged 40 to 50 with alopecia areata. Some clones in this sample may be carry-over from other donors' samples.

This chain links TRBV29-1 with TRBJ2-1; 9 bases match TRBD2. Germline values: CDR1 SQVTM, CDR2 ANQGSEA. This CDR3 is built from 13 residues. With 6 bases clipped from V and 6 bases from J, the junction kept 6 bases outside the gene matches. For the CDR3, the DNA is TGCAGCGTCCTAGCGGGACTTTTCAATGAGCAGTTCTTC. This translates into CSVLAGLFNEQFF.

This clonotype was counted many times. V and J are TRBV5-1 and TRBJ2-2; D uncertain. V was shortened by 4 bases and J by 6 bases, with 16 bases between the two germline ends. Germline V gives CDR1 SGHRS, CDR2 YFSETQ. This CDR3 is built from 15 residues. The CDR3 here is CASSPRAGNAGELFF. The CDR3 nucleotides read TGCGCCAGCAGCCCCCGTGCTGGTAACGCCGGGGAGCTGTTTTTT.

This clonotype was seen ten or more times. The genes are TRBV4-1 and TRBJ2-1, with D unclear. Trimming cost V 3 bases and J 7 bases, with 19 bases left between them. CDR3 size: 16 residues. Germline lookup yields CDR1 MGHRA and CDR2 YSYEKL. The CDR3 loop reads CASSQFILPLGNEQFF. The CDR3 bases are TGCGCCAGCAGCCAGTTCATCCTTCCGCTCGGGAATGAGCAGTTCTTC.

This clonotype was counted ten times or more. The chain joins TRBV13 to TRBJ2-7; 7 nucleotides match TRBD1. Germline V CDR1 and CDR2: PRHDT, FYEKMQ (reference sequence). V shed 4 bases and J 0 bases; nucleotides not matched to a gene: 3. The CDR3 covers 14 residues. This CDR3 is CASSSRDSSYEQYF. CDR3 nucleotide sequence: TGTGCCAGCAGCTCCCGGGACAGCTCCTACGAGCAGTACTTC.

V usage is TRBV28 and J usage is TRBJ1-1; D uncertain. CDR1 and CDR2 (germline): MDHEN, SYDVKM. CDR3 length: 11 amino acids. The ends were cut back, 7 bases at V and 11 bases at J, with 14 bases in the middle. In DNA form, the CDR3 reads TGTGCCAGCATTACCCCGGCGCGGGCTTTCTTT. As protein: CASITPARAFF.

This chain links TRBV5-4 with TRBJ2-3; perhaps TRBD2 as D (6 bases). V gave up 4 bases and J gave up 2 bases, with 11 bases separating them. From germline, CDR1 is SGHNT and CDR2 YYREEE (reference sequence). The CDR3 totals 14 residues. CDR3 sequence reads: CASSAGLPTDTQYF. In DNA form, the CDR3 reads TGTGCCAGCAGCGCGGGACTCCCCACAGATACGCAGTATTTT.

This clonotype was seen a few times. This sequence joins TRBV30 and TRBJ2-7; maybe TRBD1 (7 bases). V lost 7 bases and J 3 bases, leaving 19 bases between the germline ends. This CDR3 spans 14 amino acids. Germline V lookup: CDR1 GTSNPN, CDR2 SVGIG (reference sequence). CDR3 nucleotide sequence: TGTGCCTCGCACCAACGACAGGGAGGCTACGAGCAGTACTTC. It yields the protein CASHQRQGGYEQYF.

This clonotype was detected many times. The rearrangement links TRBV20-1 to TRBJ2-7; D gene unclear. V lost 6 bases to trimming and J lost 3 bases, with 12 bases between them. The germline gives CDR1 DFQATT, CDR2 SNEGSKA (reference sequence). This CDR3 is built from 12 residues. CDR3 bases: TGCAGTGCGTCAGCAGATAACTACGAGCAGTACTTC. It is translated as CSASADNYEQYF.

Of note for this clonotype: One end of the junction fails to match germline, which may point to a read error. The CDR3 region has the DNA TGTGCCAGCAGCCCACACTCGGACAATTCCTACAAGCAGTACTTC. Amino acids: CASSPHSDNSYKQYF. The rearrangement links TRBV9 to TRBJ2-7, with D perhaps TRBD1 (5 bases). CDR3 length: 15 amino acids. CDR1 is SGDLS, CDR2 YYNGEE, per germline.

This clonotype came up many times. The chain uses TRBV29-1 and TRBJ2-7; weak D call: TRBD1 (5 bases). V was pared by 5 bases and J by 3 bases, with 11 bases between. CDR3 size: 12 residues. In germline, CDR1 is SQVTM, CDR2 ANQGSEA. CDR3 protein: CSVQGVSYEQYF. In DNA form, the CDR3 reads TGCAGCGTTCAAGGGGTAAGCTACGAGCAGTACTTC.

This clonotype was recorded at least ten times. The chain recombines TRBV6-5 with TRBJ1-2, with D tentatively TRBD1 (6 bases). CDR3 length equals 13 residues. V gave up 4 bases and J gave up 3 bases, with 9 bases separating them. Looked up from germline, CDR1 is MNHEY and CDR2 is SVGAGI. The DNA for the CDR3 is TGTGCCAGCAGTTTGGACAGCGACTATGGCTACACCTTC. It encodes CASSLDSDYGYTF.